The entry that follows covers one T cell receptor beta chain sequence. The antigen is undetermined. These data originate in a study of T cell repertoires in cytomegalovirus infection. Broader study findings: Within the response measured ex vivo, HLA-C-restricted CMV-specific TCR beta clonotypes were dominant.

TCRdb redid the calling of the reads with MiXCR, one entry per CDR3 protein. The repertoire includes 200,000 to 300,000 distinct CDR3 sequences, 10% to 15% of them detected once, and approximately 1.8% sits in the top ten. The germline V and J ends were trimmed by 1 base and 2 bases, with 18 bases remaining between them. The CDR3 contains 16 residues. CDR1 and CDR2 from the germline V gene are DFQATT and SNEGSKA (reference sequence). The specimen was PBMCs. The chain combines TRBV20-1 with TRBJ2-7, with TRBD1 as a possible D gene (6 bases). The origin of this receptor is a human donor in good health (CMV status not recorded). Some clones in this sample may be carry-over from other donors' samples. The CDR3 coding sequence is TGCAGTGCTAGAGGGGACACGATAAGGGGTACCTACGAGCAGTACTTC. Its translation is CSARGDTIRGTYEQYF.